Following are 6 T cell receptor beta chains from one sample sequenced in a study of T cell changes during pregnancy in multiple sclerosis. Only in-frame clones appear in the TCRdb table, and some are missing; sequencing was by immunoSEQ multiplex PCR. Of 90,000 to 130,000 clones in the sample, approximately 90% are singletons; the top ten hold more than 1.5%. The source was peripheral blood, collected in the third trimester of pregnancy. The receptors were gathered from a female donor with multiple sclerosis, enrolled in a pregnancy study.

The V gene is TRBV19, the J gene TRBJ1-1; D unclear. The V end was cut by 3 bases, the J end by 0 bases, with 11 bases between. The CDR3 loop spans 15 amino acids. CDR1 and CDR2 (germline): LNHDA, SQIVND (reference sequence). Here the CDR3 reads CASSMGWTLNTEAFF. The CDR3 coding sequence is TGTGCCAGTAGTATGGGCTGGACTTTGAACACTGAAGCTTTCTTT.

This chain joins TRBV21-1 and TRBJ1-2; no DNA check was done on the table's D call, TRBD1. TRBV21-1 is listed as a pseudogene. The CDR3 spans 14 residues. CDR3 residues: CASSSGTVSHGYTF. CDR3 coding DNA: TGTGCCAGCAGCTCCGGGACAGTCTCCCATGGCTACACCTTC.

This clone was detected once. The V gene is TRBV18, the J gene TRBJ1-2; D remains unclear. V was shortened by 3 bases and J by 11 bases, with 19 bases between the two germline ends. Germline assignment: CDR1 KGHSH and CDR2 LQKENI. The CDR3 has 14 amino acids. CDR3 nucleotide sequence: TGTGCCAGCTCACCGCCTTGGACGGGATCCCAGTACACCTTC. Protein sequence: CASSPPWTGSQYTF.

The V and J genes are TRBV30 and TRBJ1-5; D not resolved. Germline CDR1 reads GTSNPN; CDR2 reads SVGIG (reference sequence). V lost 2 bases to trimming and J lost 7 bases, with 12 bases between them. CDR3 length equals 13 residues. CDR3 DNA: TGTGCCTGGAGTCCGGGGTCTGAGCAGCCCCAGCATTTT. Amino acid sequence: CAWSPGSEQPQHF.

There are a few counts of this clone. The V gene is TRBV2, the J gene TRBJ1-1; D remains unclear. Germline V gene lookup returns CDR1 SNHLY and CDR2 FYNNEI. The CDR3 has 13 amino acids. V gave up 4 bases and J gave up 2 bases, with 8 bases separating them. The CDR3 is CASSAGVNTEAFF. The CDR3 DNA reads as TGTGCCAGCAGTGCCGGGGTTAACACTGAAGCTTTCTTT. The full variable domain, completed using reference TRBV2 and TRBJ1-1, is EPEVTQTPSHQVTQMGQEVILRCVPISNHLYFYWYRQILGQKVEFLVSFYNNEISEKSEIFDDQFSVERPDGSNFTLKIRSTKLEDSAMYFCASSAGVNTEAFFGQGTRLTVV.

The chain recombines TRBV11-2 with TRBJ2-7; the match to TRBD2 covers 9 bases. There are 14 residues in the CDR3. Germline V gene sequence: CDR1 SGHAT, CDR2 FQNNGV. V shed 3 bases and J 7 bases; nucleotides not matched to a gene: 7. CDR3 amino acids: CASSLGRGGWEQYF. The CDR3 DNA reads TGTGCCAGCAGCTTGGGGCGGGGGGGCTGGGAGCAGTACTTC.